This entry lists 27 T cell receptor beta chains sequenced from one sample in a study of cytomegalovirus exposure and HLA in healthy donors. The study ran its PCR with 60 Vbeta and 13 Jbeta primers. Sequencing used immunoSEQ multiplex PCR; TCRdb keeps in-frame clones, though not all of them. This repertoire shows fewer than 250,000 clones, over 60% found once; its top ten account for approximately 2.1%. The sequenced sample was PBMCs. These receptors originate from a woman aged 25 to 39 in good health and CMV-seropositive.

J is TRBJ2-5 and V is TRBV30; TRBD1 matches 12 bases. The CDR3 is 13 amino acids. J gave up 9 bases and V 4 bases, and 6 bases lay outside the gene matches. Germline CDR1 GTSNPN, CDR2 SVGIG (reference sequence). This chain's CDR3 is CAWNPGQGASQYF. The DNA of the CDR3 is TGTGCCTGGAACCCGGGACAGGGGGCTTCCCAGTACTTC.

This clone was picked up a small number of times. This rearrangement joins TRBV5-1 to TRBJ2-7; TRBD1 agrees at 7 bases. V shed 5 bases and J 6 bases; nucleotides not matched to a gene: 8. CDR1 and CDR2 (germline): SGHRS, YFSETQ. The CDR3 runs 13 residues. The CDR3: CASSLQGDGEQYF. The CDR3 DNA reads TGCGCCAGCAGTCTCCAGGGGGACGGCGAGCAGTACTTC.

The chain recombines TRBV2 with TRBJ2-2, with no clear D. The V gene lost 8 bases and the J gene lost 0 bases, with 10 bases spanning the gap. CDR1 and CDR2 (germline): SNHLY, FYNNEI. This CDR3 contains 14 residues. The CDR3 coding sequence is TGTGCCAGCTCCAGGTATACGAACACCGGGGAGCTGTTTTTT. Its protein is CASSRYTNTGELFF.

The chain combines TRBV30 with TRBJ1-6, with D possibly matching TRBD1 (6 bases). The CDR3 extends over 15 amino acids. V gave up 3 bases and J gave up 5 bases, with 14 bases separating them. The germline gives CDR1 GTSNPN, CDR2 SVGIG (reference sequence). The CDR3 loop is CAWSRGEGNNSPLHF. The CDR3, as DNA: TGTGCCTGGAGCAGGGGAGAGGGGAATAATTCACCCCTCCACTTT.

The rearrangement uses TRBV29-1 and TRBJ2-3; D call uncertain. Germline V lookup: CDR1 SQVTM, CDR2 ANQGSEA. Trimming stripped 0 bases from V and 6 bases from J, with 4 bases between. There are 11 residues in the CDR3. The CDR3 region is CSVEELDTQYF. CDR3 nucleotide sequence: TGCAGCGTTGAAGAACTGGATACGCAGTATTTT.

This chain uses TRBV28 with TRBJ1-6, with D possibly TRBD1 on 5 matching bases. V gave up 3 bases and J gave up 7 bases, with 13 bases separating them. The V gene's germline CDR1 is MDHEN and CDR2 SYDVKM. The CDR3 contains 15 residues. The CDR3 loop reads CASSLLQAGNSPLHF. In DNA, the CDR3 is TGTGCCAGCAGTTTGCTACAGGCTGGGAATTCACCCCTCCACTTT.

In its sample, this clone was seen a few times. CDR3 protein: CASSPPHLTYEQYF. Here the CDR3 DNA reads TGTGCCAGCTCACCACCCCACTTAACCTACGAGCAGTACTTC. The chain has TRBV18 and TRBJ2-7; no definite D call. The V and J ends lost 0 bases and 2 bases respectively, with 8 bases between them. CDR1 is KGHSH and CDR2 is LQKENI in the germline V gene. The CDR3 is 14 residues long.

The V and J genes are TRBV28 and TRBJ2-5; TRBD2 might be the D (6 bases). The J call may be faulty, since TRBJ2-7 better matches the DNA end. Germline CDR1 reads MDHEN; CDR2 reads SYDVKM. CDR3 length equals 14 residues. This chain's CDR3 is CATVTGTLSYEQYF. Here the CDR3 DNA reads TGTGCCACCGTAACCGGGACTCTCTCCTACGAGCAGTACTTC.

This clone came up a few times. The chain couples TRBV30 to TRBJ2-2; 8 positions agree with TRBD1. V trimming: 3 bases; J trimming: 1 base; junction bases outside the gene matches: 1. The CDR3 length is 14 residues. Germline-derived CDR1 and CDR2 are GTSNPN and SVGIG (reference sequence). CDR3: CAWRGTGNTGELFF. The CDR3 nucleotides are TGTGCCTGGAGGGGGACAGGGAACACCGGGGAGCTGTTTTTT.

The J gene is TRBJ1-1, the V gene TRBV6-5, with TRBD1 identical over 12 bases. The CDR3 spans 14 residues. The V gene's germline CDR1 is MNHEY and CDR2 SVGAGI. V lost 6 bases to trimming and J lost 5 bases; unmatched junction nucleotides: 4. CDR3 protein: CASRGDRGRTEAFF. In DNA form, the CDR3 reads TGTGCCAGCAGGGGGGACAGGGGGCGAACTGAAGCTTTCTTT.

In DNA form, the CDR3 reads TGTGCCAGCAGCCCCTCGACAGGATACACTGAAGCTTTCTTT. It yields the protein CASSPSTGYTEAFF. The chain carries TRBV7-9 and TRBJ1-1; tentatively, D is TRBD1 (6 bases). V shed 5 bases and J shed 3 bases, with 13 bases lying between them. Germline V gives CDR1 SEHNR, CDR2 FQNEAQ (reference sequence). This CDR3 is built from 14 residues.

This clone appeared once. This chain joins TRBV5-6 and TRBJ2-1, with D hard to call. CDR3 length: 14 amino acids. Germline loops: CDR1 SGHDT, CDR2 YYEEEE. Trimming left V 1 base short and J 4 bases short, with 9 bases between. CDR3 loop: CASSLQQLYNEQFF. In DNA, the CDR3 is TGTGCCAGCAGCTTGCAACAGCTTTACAATGAGCAGTTCTTC.

This clone has only a few counts. V is TRBV18 and J is TRBJ1-6; D is possibly TRBD1 (5 bases). Germline values: CDR1 KGHSH, CDR2 LQKENI. V lost 1 base, J lost 9 bases, and 13 bases lay in between. The CDR3 has 15 residues. DNA for the CDR3: TGTGCCAGCTCACCACTGGGACTGGTGGGTTCACCCCTCCACTTT. It yields the protein CASSPLGLVGSPLHF.

This clone was seen only a few times. V and J are TRBV2 and TRBJ2-1, with 12 bases matching TRBD2. Unmatched junction bases numbered 15, after V lost 4 bases and J lost 5 bases. This CDR3 spans 19 amino acids. Germline lookup yields CDR1 SNHLY and CDR2 FYNNEI. The CDR3 loop is CASSVSPRLTSGRDNEQFF. Here the CDR3 DNA reads TGTGCCAGCAGTGTTTCCCCCCGTCTGACTAGCGGGAGAGACAATGAGCAGTTCTTC.

V is TRBV18 and J is TRBJ2-7; TRBD1 agrees at 7 bases. Trimming took 2 bases from V and 2 from J; bases not matched to a gene: 3. Germline V CDR1 and CDR2: KGHSH, LQKENI. This CDR3 comprises 14 residues. The chain's CDR3 is CASSPATGPYEQYF. CDR3 in DNA: TGTGCCAGCTCACCAGCGACAGGGCCCTACGAGCAGTACTTC.

J is TRBJ1-1 and V is TRBV28, with a possible D match to TRBD1 (5 bases). The CDR3 runs to 13 residues. Per germline, CDR1 MDHEN and CDR2 SYDVKM. V gave up 6 bases and J gave up 7 bases, with 15 bases separating them. The CDR3 reads CASSHTLRDEAFF. CDR3 bases: TGTGCCAGCAGCCACACCCTCAGGGATGAAGCTTTCTTT.

The sample holds one count of this clone. This chain connects TRBV15 to TRBJ2-3; 9 nucleotides line up with TRBD1. V shed 2 bases, J shed 4 bases, and the junction held 4 bases outside the gene matches. This CDR3 is 15 amino acids long. Germline loops: CDR1 LNHNV, CDR2 YYDKDF (reference sequence). CDR3 sequence reads: CATSRPDRGSDTQYF. The CDR3 DNA is TGTGCCACCAGCAGACCCGACAGGGGGTCAGATACGCAGTATTTT.

This clone was recorded only once. The chain is built from TRBV5-8 and TRBJ2-3, with D maybe TRBD2 (6 bases). This CDR3 spans 15 amino acids. Germline CDR1 and CDR2: SGHTS and YDEGEE. Between the trimmed V and J ends, which lost 4 bases and 4 bases, there was a span of 16 bases. The CDR3 region is CASSPDLSSADTQYF. The CDR3 DNA reads TGTGCCAGCAGCCCGGATCTATCTAGCGCAGATACGCAGTATTTT.

V is TRBV9 and J is TRBJ2-7; no definite D call. The V and J ends lost 0 bases and 10 bases respectively, with 8 bases between them. The CDR3 is made up of 11 amino acids. From germline, CDR1 is SGDLS and CDR2 YYNGEE. In nucleotides, the CDR3 is TGTGCCAGCAGCGTAGAAGCGAGACAGTACTTC. This translates into CASSVEARQYF. The whole variable domain, remainder taken from reference TRBV9 and TRBJ2-7, is DSGVTQTPKHLITATGQRVTLRCSPRSGDLSVYWYQQSLDQGLQFLIQYYNGEERAKGNILERFSAQQFPDLHSELNLSSLELGDSALYFCASSVEARQYFGPGTRLTVT.

This chain uses TRBV7-9 with TRBJ1-2; possible D gene TRBD1, 5 bases. Germline assignment: CDR1 SEHNR and CDR2 FQNEAQ (reference sequence). V was trimmed by 4 bases and J by 3 bases, leaving 15 bases between them. The CDR3 extends over 15 amino acids. DNA for the CDR3: TGTGCCAGCAGCTCGCGGGGACCTAAGGACTATGGCTACACCTTC. Its protein product is CASSSRGPKDYGYTF.

V is TRBV7-9 and J is TRBJ2-2; no reliable D call. Per the germline V gene, CDR1 is SEHNR and CDR2 is FQNEAQ (reference sequence). V was cut by 3 bases and J by 6 bases, with 11 bases left in between. The CDR3 extends over 14 amino acids. The CDR3 DNA follows: TGTGCCAGCAGCTTCGGTCTCGGGTCCGGGGAGCTGTTTTTT. Amino acids: CASSFGLGSGELFF.

V gene TRBV20-1 combines with J gene TRBJ1-1; D is ambiguous. CDR1 is DFQATT and CDR2 is SNEGSKA in the germline V gene (reference sequence). Trimming shortened V by 0 bases and J by 8 bases, and 4 bases separated the two germline ends. The CDR3 covers 10 residues. CDR3 DNA: TGCAGTGCTAGAGAGACAGAAGCTTTCTTT. It yields the protein CSARETEAFF.

As DNA, the CDR3 is TGTGCCATCAGTGGTCAGGGGTATCTTGACGGGGAGCTGTTTTTT. Protein sequence: CAISGQGYLDGELFF. V usage is TRBV10-3 and J usage is TRBJ2-2; D possibly corresponds to TRBD1 (6 bases). The germline CDR1 and CDR2 sequences are ENHRY and SYGVKD. The germline V and J ends were trimmed by 4 bases and 7 bases, with 16 bases remaining between them. The CDR3 sequence is 15 residues long.

The chain uses TRBV11-3 and TRBJ2-7; TRBD2 is a possible D gene (6 bases). Germline CDR1 and CDR2: SGHNT and YENEEA. This CDR3 has 14 amino acids. V was trimmed by 3 bases and J by 2 bases, leaving 11 bases between them. Written as DNA, the CDR3 is TGTGCCAGCAGCTTTAGTAGCGGTCCCTACGAGCAGTACTTC. Protein sequence: CASSFSSGPYEQYF. Filled out from reference TRBV11-3 and TRBJ2-7, the complete variable domain reads EAGVVQSPRYKIIEKKQPVAFWCNPISGHNTLYWYLQNLGQGPELLIRYENEEAVDDSQLPKDRFSAERLKGVDSTLKIQPAELGDSAVYLCASSFSSGPYEQYFGPGTRLTVT.

The chain carries TRBV7-2 and TRBJ2-5, with TRBD2 as a possible D gene (6 bases). Germline V gene lookup returns CDR1 SGHTA and CDR2 FQGNSA. Trimming cost V 3 bases and J 2 bases, with 13 bases left between them. This CDR3 is built from 15 residues. The CDR3 loop is CASSFRAGLQETQYF. Written as DNA, the CDR3 is TGTGCCAGCAGCTTCCGAGCGGGCCTTCAAGAGACCCAGTACTTC.

This clone was seen once. This chain links TRBV27 with TRBJ1-2, with TRBD1 as a possible D gene (6 bases). The ends were cut back, 5 bases at V and 4 bases at J, with 17 bases in the middle. The CDR3 consists of 15 residues. Germline V gene lookup returns CDR1 MNHEY and CDR2 SMNVEV (reference sequence). Here the CDR3 DNA reads TGTGCCAGCAGTCCCCTGGGGGGGCAGGGCTATGGCTACACCTTC. This encodes CASSPLGGQGYGYTF.

The rearrangement links TRBV11-2 to TRBJ1-5; D ambiguous. Germline lookup yields CDR1 SGHAT and CDR2 FQNNGV. The CDR3 totals 13 residues. V dropped 5 bases and J dropped 4 bases, with 9 bases sitting between them. CDR3 in DNA: TGTGCCAGCAGCCCTCTACCAAATCAGCCCCAGCATTTT. Its protein product is CASSPLPNQPQHF.